One T cell receptor (beta chain) is described in this entry. Its antigen is not identified. These data originate in a study of T cell responses to AZD1222 COVID-19 vaccine. Whole-study findings and limits: Nearly half of spike-specific TCRs reportedly go after variant regions that carry no mutations.

Per germline, CDR1 MDHEN and CDR2 SYDVKM. V shed 6 bases, J shed 5 bases, and the junction held 8 bases outside the gene matches. The CDR3 runs to 15 residues. Assay used: immunoSEQ multiplex PCR; TCRdb lists only in-frame clones, some missing. In the table there are some 120,000 clones, about 85% of which are singletons. The sequencing used peripheral blood, collected on day 0 of AZD1222 vaccination. The receptor was isolated from an adult in good health. This chain links TRBV28 with TRBJ1-5, with 9 bases that match TRBD1. CDR3 residues: CASSYGQGKDQPQHF. DNA of the CDR3: TGTGCCAGCAGCTACGGACAGGGGAAGGATCAGCCCCAGCATTTT.